The rows below give T cell receptor beta chains drawn from one sample of a study of T-cell reconstitution after alpha-beta-depleted transplantation in children. TCRdb ran MiXCR on the PCR reads and lists one entry per CDR3 protein. This table holds over 120,000 distinct CDR3 sequences, about 9% found once. Sequencing used PBMCs, mostly from graft donor cells, obtained 180 days after TCRalphabeta/CD19-depleted stem cell transplant. The receptor source for this set is a female patient aged 2 to 10 who had a stem cell transplant for congenital amegakaryocytic thrombocytopenia, so the T cells may come from the graft donor. Both conserved end residues are part of each CDR3. Fields, in order: V gene, J gene, CDR3 protein.

>TRBV28|TRBJ1-6
CASSPHGGSSYNSPLHF
>TRBV2|TRBJ2-5
CASSEVSFEAQYF
>TRBV20-1|TRBJ2-1
CSARFHGTSRDNEQFF
>TRBV5-1|TRBJ2-1
CASSWSGGPGSIEQFF
>TRBV5-6|TRBJ1-6
CASRRRQGLMDSPLHF
>TRBV5-1|TRBJ2-1
CASSLAPTGGSSYNEQFF
>TRBV5-1|TRBJ2-6
CASSPPGGGLSGANVLTF
>TRBV15|TRBJ2-1
CATSRELAGVDEQFF
>TRBV13|TRBJ2-3
CASSLVSSGGGTDTQYF
>TRBV6-1|TRBJ2-7
CASSGTPGQAYEQYF
>TRBV28|TRBJ2-7
CASSFSGQMYEQYF
>TRBV5-1|TRBJ2-2
CASSLEGPGGGELFF
>TRBV7-3|TRBJ2-3
CASSDGLAADTQYF
>TRBV12-3/TRBV12-4|TRBJ2-1
CASSYPGGKGYNEQFF
>TRBV5-1|TRBJ1-1
CASSWTGTLNTEAFF
>TRBV4-1|TRBJ2-7
CASSPYSSRDSYEQYF
>TRBV29-1|TRBJ2-7
CSVELVHEQYF
>TRBV20-1|TRBJ2-1
CSATRGQGSYNEQFF
>TRBV20-1|TRBJ1-6
CSATGFVGYNSPLHF
>TRBV7-6|TRBJ2-2
CASSSQDRGNGELFF
>TRBV5-1|TRBJ2-3
CASSLLLAGTDTQYF
>TRBV5-1|TRBJ2-5
CASSSGGGAFETQYF
>TRBV10-3|TRBJ1-2
CAISDPGQGANNYGYTF
>TRBV5-5|TRBJ1-5
CASSLGSSNQPQHF
>TRBV29-1|TRBJ2-7
CSVSFGRTPHEQYF
>TRBV29-1|TRBJ1-4
CSAETGTNEKLFF
>TRBV20-1|TRBJ1-1
CSAGQGGTEAFF
>TRBV29-1|TRBJ1-1
CSVRGQDASGRLTPEAFF
>TRBV25-1|TRBJ1-4
CASRSGPGSEKLFF
>TRBV5-5|TRBJ2-7
CASSFVEGTHEQYF
>TRBV18|TRBJ2-3
CASSASFTDTQYF
>TRBV20-1|TRBJ2-5
CSATGFIGETQYF
>TRBV6-2/TRBV6-3|TRBJ1-6
CASGNRDDSPLHF
>TRBV20-1|TRBJ2-3
CSASKTDTQYF
>TRBV10-3|TRBJ1-2
CAISEAGHSFYGYTF
>TRBV10-3|TRBJ1-2
CAISERHDYGYTF
>TRBV5-1|TRBJ2-1
CASRSGLVYNEQFF
>TRBV4-1|TRBJ1-2
CASSQGDRNYGYTF
>TRBV3-1|TRBJ2-3
CASSQGTSASTQYF
>TRBV18|TRBJ1-2
CASSPSGSYQGYTF
>TRBV28|TRBJ2-5
CASSRTPTSGRETQYF
>TRBV6-1|TRBJ2-3
CASKRQPTMTSTDTQYF
>TRBV12-3/TRBV12-4|TRBJ1-5
CASRQGASNQPQHF
>TRBV11-2|TRBJ2-5
CASSPRLKTSGREETQYF
>TRBV28|TRBJ2-1
CASSRSGGSANEQFF
>TRBV7-8|TRBJ2-1
CASSSSGRAHEQFF
>TRBV7-2|TRBJ2-7
CASRGGGPSSLYEQYF
>TRBV5-1|TRBJ2-2
CASSLYSYSTGELFF